Listed below are T cell receptor beta chains from one sample, sequenced in a study of blood T cell repertoires in COVID-19. Data came from immunoSEQ multiplex PCR; TCRdb stores just in-frame clones and leaves some out. The sample carries 300,000 to 400,000 clones, 85% to 90% recorded once. What was sequenced was peripheral blood. The source is a woman in her thirties with COVID-19, enrolled during active disease. Both conserved end residues are part of each CDR3. The D gene is left open where the match is weak.

j_call,d_call,v_call,cdr3_nt,cdr3_aa
TRBJ2-1,TRBD2,TRBV10-2,TGCGCCAGCAGACTAGCGGGAGGGCAGAATGAGCAGTTCTTC,CASRLAGGQNEQFF
TRBJ1-1,TRBD1,TRBV7-8,TGTGCCAGCAGCCTCGGACGAGGGACAGGGGCCTTGGAAGCTTTCTTT,CASSLGRGTGALEAFF
TRBJ2-2,.,TRBV2,TGTGCCAGCAGGAGGGGGACCGGAGCCACCGGGGAGCTGTTTTTT,CASRRGTGATGELFF
TRBJ1-1,TRBD1,TRBV29-1,TGCAGCGTTATTACCGTACCGGGACAGGGGGTTTGGGCTGAAGCTTTCTTT,CSVITVPGQGVWAEAFF
TRBJ2-2,TRBD1,TRBV7-6,TGTGCCAGCAGCTTTTACAGGGGGCTGAACACCGGGGAGCTGTTTTTT,CASSFYRGLNTGELFF
TRBJ2-7,TRBD2,TRBV7-9,TGTGCCAGCAGCTTAGGAGGTAGCGGGACGGGGGAGCAGTACTTC,CASSLGGSGTGEQYF
TRBJ1-1,.,TRBV3-1/TRBV3-2,TGTGCCAGCAGCCAAGGAAGGACAGAGAACACTGAAGCTTTCTTT,CASSQGRTENTEAFF
TRBJ1-1,TRBD1,TRBV29-1,TGCAGCGTTGGAGGACAGGAAAAGGAAGCTTTCTTT,CSVGGQEKEAFF
TRBJ2-7,TRBD2,TRBV4-1,TGCGCCAGCAGCCTGCAGAGCGGGGAATACGAGCAGTACTTC,CASSLQSGEYEQYF
TRBJ1-3,.,TRBV6-5,TGTGCCAGCGGGGGCCCCTCTGGAAACACCATATATTTT,CASGGPSGNTIYF
TRBJ2-1,TRBD1,TRBV27,TGTGCCAGCTCAACTTCCGGGACAGGGGGGGGATACAATGAGCAGTTCTTC,CASSTSGTGGGYNEQFF
TRBJ2-1,TRBD2,TRBV5-8,TGTGCCAGCCCTGTCGGATTAGCGGGAGGGCCCGACTCCTACAATGAGCAGTTCTTC,CASPVGLAGGPDSYNEQFF
TRBJ2-7,.,TRBV20-1,TGCAGTGCTAGTAAACTAGCAGGGAACTACGAGCAGTACTTC,CSASKLAGNYEQYF
TRBJ1-2,.,TRBV15,TGTGCCACCAGCAGAGATGGACACTCCTATGGCTACACCTTC,CATSRDGHSYGYTF